The next 20 T cell receptor beta chains were all read from a single sample in a study of T cells in narcolepsy. The protocol was immunoSEQ multiplex PCR, while the TCRdb copy is restricted to in-frame clones and leaves out a portion. Here the sample spans approximately 35,000 clones, about four fifths being singletons. The specimen sequenced was memory (CD45RA-) CD4+ T cells from blood. The receptors come from a human donor in good health.

The rearrangement uses TRBV5-1 and TRBJ2-7; 12 nucleotides match TRBD2. CDR1 SGHRS and CDR2 YFSETQ come from the germline V gene. V trimming: 0 bases; J trimming: 3 bases; junction bases outside the gene matches: 1. This CDR3 has 15 residues. CDR3 sequence: CASSLALAGGYEQYF. CDR3 nucleotides: TGCGCCAGCAGCTTGGCACTAGCGGGGGGCTACGAGCAGTACTTC.

This rearrangement joins TRBV10-1 to TRBJ2-1, with D possibly matching TRBD2 (6 bases). Germline assignment: CDR1 WNHNN and CDR2 SYGVQD (reference sequence). This CDR3 has 11 amino acids. V was clipped by 5 bases and J by 16 bases, with 15 bases between them. CDR3 amino acids: CASSSRERAFF. CDR3 coding DNA: TGCGCCAGCAGTTCCCGGGAGAGAGCTTTCTTC.

The chain is built from TRBV7-2 and TRBJ2-5; 11 bases are shared with TRBD2. The CDR3 runs 14 residues. Germline V CDR1 and CDR2: SGHTA, FQGNSA. V was clipped by 3 bases and J by 3 bases; unmatched bases: 0. The DNA for the CDR3 is TGTGCCAGCAGCTTGACTAGCGGGAAAGAGACCCAGTACTTC. Protein: CASSLTSGKETQYF.

V is TRBV7-2 and J is TRBJ2-7; D could derive from TRBD1 or TRBD2 (5 bases each). Trimming shortened V by 5 bases and J by 4 bases, and 18 bases separated the two germline ends. Germline loops: CDR1 SGHTA, CDR2 FQGNSA. The CDR3 is 15 residues long. CDR3 loop: CASSAQSMGVYEQYF. As DNA, the CDR3 is TGTGCCAGCAGCGCTCAAAGTATGGGGGTGTACGAGCAGTACTTC.

This clone has just a few counts. V and J are TRBV5-6 and TRBJ2-7; 10 nucleotides match TRBD2. The CDR3 runs 16 residues. CDR1 SGHDT and CDR2 YYEEEE come from the germline V gene. V trimming: 3 bases; J trimming: 3 bases; junction bases outside the gene matches: 9. The CDR3 DNA reads TGTGCCAGCAGCTCCCCCCGGACTAGCGGCGGCTACGAGCAGTACTTC. Translated: CASSSPRTSGGYEQYF. Supplemented by reference TRBV5-6 and TRBJ2-7, the full variable domain reads DAGVTQSPTHLIKTRGQQVTLRCSPKSGHDTVSWYQQALGQGPQFIFQYYEEEERQRGNFPDRFSGHQFPNYSSELNVNALLLGDSALYLCASSSPRTSGGYEQYFGPGTRLTVT.

J is TRBJ2-1 and V is TRBV4-1; 7 bases are shared with TRBD2. The CDR3 covers 13 residues. Germline lookup yields CDR1 MGHRA and CDR2 YSYEKL. Trimming took 2 bases from V and 8 from J; bases not matched to a gene: 3. The CDR3 DNA is TGCGCCAGCAGCCAAAGCGGGGACTATGAGCAGTTCTTC. This sequence encodes CASSQSGDYEQFF.

This rearrangement joins TRBV27 to TRBJ2-3; maybe TRBD1 (5 bases). The CDR3 contains 14 residues. Trimming removed 2 bases from V and 4 bases from J, with 10 bases in between. Germline V gives CDR1 MNHEY, CDR2 SMNVEV (reference sequence). Here the CDR3 DNA reads TGTGCCAGCAGTTTAGTCAGGGTGGCAGATACGCAGTATTTT. This translates into CASSLVRVADTQYF.

V usage is TRBV7-2 and J usage is TRBJ2-3; either TRBD1 or TRBD2 may fit D (5 bases each). The CDR3 loop spans 15 amino acids. Trimming left V 2 bases short and J 0 bases short, with 9 bases between. The germline CDR1 and CDR2 sequences are SGHTA and FQGNSA. CDR3 residues: CASSLRGASTDTQYF. CDR3 in DNA: TGTGCCAGCAGCTTAAGAGGGGCTAGCACAGATACGCAGTATTTT.

The rearrangement uses TRBV6-5 and TRBJ1-3; no clear D gene. Germline CDR1 is MNHEY and CDR2 is SVGAGI. The V gene lost 2 bases and the J gene lost 9 bases, with 14 bases spanning the gap. The CDR3 extends over 14 amino acids. CDR3 sequence (DNA): TGTGCCAGCAGTTACGATTATGGTTATTCCACCATATATTTT. This sequence encodes CASSYDYGYSTIYF.

This clone has a handful of counts. The chain carries TRBV7-8 and TRBJ2-7; TRBD1 or TRBD2 may be the D gene (6 bases each). Trimming left V 5 bases short and J 6 bases short, with 11 bases between. This CDR3 is built from 12 residues. Germline CDR1 and CDR2: SGHVS and FQNEAQ. The CDR3: CASSPGGSEQYF. In DNA, the CDR3 is TGTGCCAGCAGCCCCGGGGGCTCCGAGCAGTACTTC.

This clone showed up just a few times. The V call is TRBV2, the J call TRBJ1-4; possibly TRBD1 for D (6 bases). V was cut by 10 bases and J by 10 bases, with 16 bases left in between. Per germline, CDR1 SNHLY and CDR2 FYNNEI. The CDR3 loop spans 12 amino acids. CDR3 DNA sequence: TGTGCCACCAGGACAGCCCTGGGAAAACTGTTTTTT. Translating it yields CATRTALGKLFF.

V gene TRBV30 combines with J gene TRBJ1-6; 7 positions agree with TRBD1. CDR3 length: 16 amino acids. Unmatched junction bases numbered 7, after V lost 1 base and J lost 4 bases. Germline assignment: CDR1 GTSNPN and CDR2 SVGIG (reference sequence). The CDR3 region is CAWSEQGREYNSPLHF. The CDR3 DNA reads TGTGCCTGGAGTGAACAGGGGAGAGAGTATAATTCACCCCTCCACTTT.

The chain recombines TRBV7-6 with TRBJ1-6; D gene ambiguous. CDR1 SGHVS and CDR2 FNYEAQ come from the germline V gene. V lost 2 bases to trimming and J lost 8 bases, with 13 bases between them. This CDR3 contains 15 residues. Here the CDR3 DNA reads TGTGCCAGCAGCTTAAGGTCCTTCGGGGATTCACCCCTCCACTTT. Amino acid sequence: CASSLRSFGDSPLHF.

This rearrangement joins TRBV30 to TRBJ1-2, with TRBD1 matching 8 bases. In germline, CDR1 is GTSNPN, CDR2 SVGIG (reference sequence). The CDR3 totals 22 residues. V gave up 2 bases and J gave up 1 base; unmatched junction bases: 27. The CDR3 DNA follows: TGTGCCTGGAGTAGGACAGGGACTATGATAGGGGCCGAAGTTTTGGTTAACTATGGCTACACCTTC. It is translated as CAWSRTGTMIGAEVLVNYGYTF. Drawing the rest from reference TRBV30 and TRBJ1-2, the complete variable domain is SQTIHQWPATLVQPVGSPLSLECTVEGTSNPNLYWYRQAAGRGLQLLFYSVGIGQISSEVPQNLSASRPQDRQFILSSKKLLLSDSGFYLCAWSRTGTMIGAEVLVNYGYTFGSGTRLTVV.

As concerns this clone: The junction differs from germline at one of its ends, possibly a read error. The chain carries TRBV7-2 and TRBJ2-7; D might be TRBD2 (6 bases). CDR1 SGHTA and CDR2 FQGNSA come from the germline V gene. This CDR3 has 15 amino acids. The CDR3 DNA sequence: TGTGCCAGCAGCCAAGATACTAGCCCCGTCTACGAGCAGTGCTTC. Translation gives CASSQDTSPVYEQCF.

This chain uses TRBV5-1 with TRBJ1-2; D unresolved. V was clipped by 0 bases and J by 3 bases, with 12 bases between them. The germline CDR1 and CDR2 sequences are SGHRS and YFSETQ. This CDR3 contains 15 residues. In nucleotides, the CDR3 is TGCGCCAGCAGCTTGGAATCTGGGTCGGACTATGGCTACACCTTC. This encodes CASSLESGSDYGYTF.

The genes are TRBV29-1 and TRBJ2-7, with D tentatively TRBD1 (5 bases). The CDR3 is 12 amino acids. V lost 7 bases and J lost 3, with 13 bases in between. Germline assignment: CDR1 SQVTM and CDR2 ANQGSEA. The CDR3 nucleotides read TGCAGCGCCGCCCAGGGAAACTACGAGCAGTACTTC. It translates to CSAAQGNYEQYF.

The V gene is TRBV7-8, the J gene TRBJ2-1, with D uncertain. The V end was cut by 5 bases, the J end by 6 bases, with 17 bases between. Per germline, CDR1 SGHVS and CDR2 FQNEAQ. This CDR3 is built from 15 residues. CDR3 DNA sequence: TGTGCCAGCAGCCCAAGGTGGGGTAAAGGCAATGAGCAGTTCTTC. It yields the protein CASSPRWGKGNEQFF. The full variable domain, in which reference TRBV7-8 and TRBJ2-1 provide the parts outside the CDR3, is GAGVSQSPRYKVAKRGQDVALRCDPISGHVSLFWYQQALGQGPEFLTYFQNEAQLDKSGLPSDRFFAERPEGSVSTLKIQRTQQEDSAVYLCASSPRWGKGNEQFFGPGTRLTVL.

This clone appeared once. The chain is built from TRBV7-9 and TRBJ2-7; D not resolved. Deletions cut 5 bases from V and 2 bases from J, with 7 bases between. The germline gives CDR1 SEHNR, CDR2 FQNEAQ (reference sequence). CDR3 length: 12 residues. DNA of the CDR3: TGTGCCAGCAGCAGTACCACCTACGAGCAGTACTTC. This encodes CASSSTTYEQYF.

The V and J genes are TRBV28 and TRBJ2-3; D is perhaps TRBD1 or TRBD2 (6 bases each). Trimming left V 6 bases short and J 6 bases short, with 16 bases between. CDR1 is MDHEN and CDR2 is SYDVKM in the germline V gene. This CDR3 contains 14 residues. CDR3 sequence (DNA): TGTGCCAGCAGGTTGGGGGGCCGCGTTGATACGCAGTATTTT. This encodes CASRLGGRVDTQYF.